This TCR beta chain was profiled in a study of T cells in localized non-small cell lung cancer. Findings and caveats of the study: Investigators sequenced only a single tumor region, leaving heterogeneity possible. Clonality of T cells reached its maximum in uninvolved adjacent lung, surpassing tumor. Longer overall survival was linked to higher blood T cell density. Appearance in adjacent lung was seen for a median around 55 of the top 100 tumor clones.

V trimming: 4 bases; J trimming: 8 bases; junction bases outside the gene matches: 8. CDR3 size: 14 residues. CDR1 and CDR2 from the germline V gene are SGHNT and YENEEA. A few counts support this clone. Antigen: not known. Sequenced by immunoSEQ multiplex PCR; TCRdb stores in-frame clones only, minus some. Altogether about 3,300 clones are present, over 30% being singletons, with the ten largest covering 7.5% to 10%. The material was lung tumor tissue, obtained before any cancer treatment. The rearrangement uses TRBV11-3 and TRBJ2-1; 7 nucleotides match TRBD2. The TCR originated in a female donor older than 55 with stage I lung adenocarcinoma. The CDR3 nucleotides are TGTGCCAGCAGCTATCTAGCGGCAGGCGATGAGCAGTTCTTC. It translates to CASSYLAAGDEQFF.